This T cell receptor beta chain was observed in a study of blood T cell repertoires in COVID-19. Methods used by the authors: The assay estimated nucleated cells by amplifying reference gene primers. Profiling relied on immunoSEQ multiplex PCR, and the TCRdb table lists in-frame clones only, not all of them. V, J and clone size derive from that table, while D and trimming were established from the DNA sequence. The sample holds 150,000 to 200,000 clones; roughly nine tenths are singletons and the top ten take 6.5% to 8.5%. The J segment lost 3 bases and the V segment lost 4 bases, leaving 2 bases of the junction unmatched. The CDR3 is 14 residues long. Germline values: CDR1 KGHDR, CDR2 SFDVKD.

Material for sequencing was peripheral blood. The sequence derives from a man in his forties or fifties with acute or convalescent COVID-19. V gene TRBV24-1 combines with J gene TRBJ2-1, with TRBD1 matching over 7 bases. This CDR3 reads CATSDRTGYNEQFF. Here the CDR3 DNA reads TGTGCCACCAGTGACCGGACAGGCTACAATGAGCAGTTCTTC.